This T cell receptor beta chain stems from a study of T-cell reconstitution after alpha-beta-depleted transplantation in children. Unique molecular identifiers featured in how the TCRbeta library was prepared. TCRdb called the PCR reads again in MiXCR, with one record for every CDR3 protein. Found here are approximately 88,000 distinct CDR3 sequences, 9% to 15% of them singletons; the top ten hold approximately 14%. Only a few counts were recorded for this clonotype. CDR3 length equals 16 residues. The V end was cut by 0 bases, the J end by 5 bases, with 13 bases between. Looked up from germline, CDR1 is MNHEY and CDR2 is SVGAGI.

This TCR came from a human donor who donated a stem cell graft to a child with inherited bone marrow failure. The V and J genes are TRBV6-5 and TRBJ2-2; D may be TRBD1 or TRBD2 (5 bases each). The source was PBMCs from the stem cell graft donor, collected from the stem cell graft. The CDR3 DNA sequence: TGTGCCAGCAGTTACTCCGGACAACGGAGGACCGGGGAGCTGTTTTTT. This translates into CASSYSGQRRTGELFF.